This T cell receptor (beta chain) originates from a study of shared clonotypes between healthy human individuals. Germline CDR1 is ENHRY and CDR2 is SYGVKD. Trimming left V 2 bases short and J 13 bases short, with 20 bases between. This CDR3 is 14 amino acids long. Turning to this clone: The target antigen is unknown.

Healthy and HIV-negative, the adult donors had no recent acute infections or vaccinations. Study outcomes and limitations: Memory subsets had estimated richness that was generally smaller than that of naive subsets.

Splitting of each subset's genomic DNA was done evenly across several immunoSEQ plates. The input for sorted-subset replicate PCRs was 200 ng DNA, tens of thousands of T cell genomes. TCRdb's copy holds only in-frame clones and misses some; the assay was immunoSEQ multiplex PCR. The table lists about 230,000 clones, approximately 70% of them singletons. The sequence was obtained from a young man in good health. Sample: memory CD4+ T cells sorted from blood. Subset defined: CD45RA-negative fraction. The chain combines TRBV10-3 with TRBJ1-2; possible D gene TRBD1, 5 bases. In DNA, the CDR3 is TGTGCCATCAGTGAGACGGTCAGGGAGAGAAGCTTCACCTTC. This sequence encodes CAISETVRERSFTF.